The clone carrying this TCR beta chain was seen a handful of times. The antigen is unknown. With the ViraFEST assay, the study expanded antigen-specific CD4+ T cells using viral peptide pools, then sequenced them. The culture ran for 10 days before CD4+ T cells were isolated. The infection with SARS-CoV-2 (confirmed by PCR) occurred in this person between March and December 2020. Cultures of approximately 2.1 million PBMC per well contained about 10 IU/ml IL-2 plus 10 ug/ml peptides. The ends lost 4 bases at V and 4 bases at J; junction bases unmatched: 9. CDR1 is SGHDT and CDR2 is YYEEEE in the germline V gene. The CDR3 totals 16 residues. The repertoire was sequenced with immunoSEQ multiplex PCR; TCRdb's copy has only in-frame clones and lacks some. The sample lists 35,000 to 55,000 clones, 65% to 70% occurring once. This specimen comes from a study of vaccination effects on CD4 cells after COVID-19.

This specimen was CD4+ T cells from PBMCs cultured with a peptide pool, taken before COVID-19 vaccination. The V and J genes are TRBV5-6 and TRBJ2-1, with TRBD1 identical over 9 bases. This sequence originates from a human donor who had a prior SARS-CoV-2 infection. CDR3 amino acids: CASSRTGANLYNEQFF. As DNA, the CDR3 is TGTGCCAGCAGCCGGACAGGGGCCAACCTGTACAATGAGCAGTTCTTC.